This entry concerns a single T cell receptor (beta chain). These data belong to a study of cytomegalovirus exposure and HLA in healthy donors. Primers: 60 Vbeta forward and 13 Jbeta reverse. Clones were read by immunoSEQ multiplex PCR, and TCRdb kept only the in-frame ones, dropping some. This table holds roughly 100,000 clones, roughly 70% found once. Germline CDR1 and CDR2: SEHNR and FQNEAQ (reference sequence). The V gene lost 1 base and the J gene lost 8 bases, with 18 bases spanning the gap. There are 16 residues in the CDR3. The sequencing input was PBMCs. The sequence derives from a woman between 45 and 65 years old in good health and CMV-seronegative. This rearrangement joins TRBV7-9 to TRBJ2-1; a possible D gene is TRBD1 (6 bases). The CDR3, as DNA: TGTGCCAGCAGCTTAGTCGGTAATGGGCAGGGGCATGAGCAGTTCTTC. The encoded protein is CASSLVGNGQGHEQFF.